This T cell receptor (beta chain) was documented in a study of response to subunit inactivated influenza vaccine. At least ten counts were recorded for this clonotype. What it binds is unknown. The V and J ends lost 5 bases and 1 base, in that order; junction bases with no gene match: 5. The CDR3 length is 15 residues. Germline V gene lookup returns CDR1 SEHNR and CDR2 FQNEAQ (reference sequence). TCRdb reprocessed the RT-PCR reads via MiXCR and lists one record per CDR3 protein. In the table there are almost 600,000 distinct CDR3 sequences, around 13% of which are singletons. Study-wide results and limits: Each seasonal influenza vaccination, the authors suggested, recruits few new T cells.

The chain carries TRBV7-9 and TRBJ1-5; 7 nucleotides match TRBD1. This sequence was found in a man between 50 and 59 years old who received an inactivated influenza vaccine. The sequences come from PBMCs from blood, collected roughly 12 days after vaccination. CDR3 region: CASSLQGQSNQPQHF. DNA for the CDR3: TGTGCCAGCAGCCTACAGGGGCAGAGCAATCAGCCCCAGCATTTT.